Presented here are 25 T cell receptor beta chains from one specimen sequenced in a study of CD8+ T cells in alopecia areata. Reverse transcribed after extraction, RNA yielded cDNA as the sequencing template. Repertoires were generated with immunoSEQ multiplex PCR, while TCRdb's copy carries only in-frame clones and drops some. The sample lists 65,000 to 95,000 clones; just over 50% were seen once. The sample comprised NKG2D-high CD8+ T cells sorted from blood. The receptors originated from a human donor with alopecia areata.

The rearrangement links TRBV15 to TRBJ1-2; 9 bases fit TRBD1. Germline CDR1 reads LNHNV; CDR2 reads YYDKDF (reference sequence). The CDR3 spans 13 residues. V lost 4 bases and J lost 7; bases outside the gene matches: 4. Here the CDR3 DNA reads TGTGCCACCAGCATGGGACAGGGCAGTGGCTACACCTTC. It is translated as CATSMGQGSGYTF.

This clone was seen a few times. The J gene is TRBJ2-1, the V gene TRBV14; 9 bases match TRBD1. Germline-derived CDR1 and CDR2 are SGHDN and FVKESK. The trim removed 1 base at V and 8 bases at J, leaving 12 bases unmatched. CDR3 size: 17 residues. The CDR3 DNA follows: TGTGCCAGCAGCCAAGTGTTGGAGACAGGGGGTGTCCATGAGCAGTTCTTC. Protein sequence: CASSQVLETGGVHEQFF.

This clone occurred a few times. The chain has TRBV29-1 and TRBJ2-1; either TRBD1 or TRBD2 may fit D (5 bases each). CDR1 is SQVTM and CDR2 is ANQGSEA in the germline V gene. Trimming took off 4 bases at V and 5 bases at J, with 6 bases between the two ends. There are 11 residues in the CDR3. The CDR3 DNA is TGCAGCGTTGGAGGGGACAATGAGCAGTTCTTC. Translating it yields CSVGGDNEQFF.

The chain employs TRBV6-5 and TRBJ2-7; 7 bases are a match to TRBD1. The CDR3 is 11 amino acids. CDR1 and CDR2 from the germline V gene are MNHEY and SVGAGI. The V and J ends lost 11 bases and 3 bases, in that order; junction bases with no gene match: 4. The CDR3 loop is CAVRDSYEQYF. DNA for the CDR3: TGTGCCGTCCGGGACAGCTACGAGCAGTACTTC.

This clone occurred a few times. The CDR3 region is CASSPPGSSYNEQFF. Written as DNA, the CDR3 is TGTGCCAGCAGTCCACCAGGGAGCTCCTACAATGAGCAGTTCTTC. The rearrangement joins TRBV28 to TRBJ2-1; D may match TRBD1 or TRBD2 (5 bases each). Germline-derived CDR1 and CDR2 are MDHEN and SYDVKM. Trimming left V 5 bases short and J 0 bases short, with 11 bases between. This CDR3 is built from 15 residues. Complete variable domain (other parts from reference TRBV28 and TRBJ2-1): DVKVTQSSRYLVKRTGEKVFLECVQDMDHENMFWYRQDPGLGLRLIYFSYDVKMKEKGDIPEGYSVSREKKERFSLILESASTNQTSMYLCASSPPGSSYNEQFFGPGTRLTVL.

About this clone: Additional DNA sequences in this sample encode the identical CDR3. The chain is built from TRBV18 and TRBJ2-1; D is uncertain. V dropped 2 bases and J dropped 8 bases, with 4 bases sitting between them. The CDR3 is 11 residues long. Germline V gene data show CDR1 as KGHSH and CDR2 as LQKENI. CDR3 protein: CASSPGDEQFF. The CDR3 nucleotides read TGTGCCAGCTCACCAGGCGATGAGCAGTTCTTC.

The chain is built from TRBV28 and TRBJ2-2, with 7 bases lining up with TRBD1. In germline, CDR1 is MDHEN, CDR2 SYDVKM. The CDR3 covers 13 residues. Germline trimming cut 11 bases from V and 1 base from J; bases unmatched to any gene: 4. The CDR3 sequence is CAHAGGNTGELFF. In DNA, the CDR3 is TGTGCCCATGCAGGGGGGAACACCGGGGAGCTGTTTTTT.

The V call is TRBV7-9, the J call TRBJ2-7; D is unclear. V shed 5 bases and J shed 1 base, with 15 bases lying between them. In germline, CDR1 is SEHNR, CDR2 FQNEAQ (reference sequence). The length of the CDR3 is 15 residues. The CDR3 DNA sequence: TGTGCCAGCAGCCCCGGCCCGGGTGGTTCCTACGAGCAGTACTTC. This encodes CASSPGPGGSYEQYF.

V and J are TRBV5-4 and TRBJ2-4; no clear D gene. Germline values: CDR1 SGHNT, CDR2 YYREEE (reference sequence). The CDR3 extends over 13 amino acids. The V end lost 0 bases, the J end lost 5 bases, and 6 bases lay between the germline ends. The CDR3 sequence is CASSLVGENIQYF. The CDR3 DNA follows: TGTGCCAGCAGCTTGGTTGGGGAAAACATTCAGTACTTC.

The chain is built from TRBV29-1 and TRBJ1-2; D might be TRBD1 (6 bases). The CDR3 totals 20 residues. V was trimmed by 6 bases and J by 4 bases, leaving 36 bases between them. CDR1 and CDR2 from the germline V gene are SQVTM and ANQGSEA. DNA for the CDR3: TGCAGCGTCGCACAGGGCGGCTCATTACCTAACTTTTCGAAACTCTATGGCTACACCTTC. It yields the protein CSVAQGGSLPNFSKLYGYTF.

The CDR3 reads CASSSGLPTQYF. The CDR3 DNA sequence: TGCGCCAGCAGCTCGGGACTGCCGACCCAGTACTTC. This rearrangement joins TRBV5-1 to TRBJ2-5; D is perhaps TRBD2 (6 bases). CDR3 length equals 12 residues. Germline values: CDR1 SGHRS, CDR2 YFSETQ. V gave up 3 bases and J gave up 7 bases, with 10 bases separating them.

This clone was counted between two and nine times. V gene TRBV29-1 combines with J gene TRBJ1-2; D is unresolved. Trimming pared 2 bases from V and 4 bases from J, leaving 11 bases between. CDR3 length: 13 residues. CDR1 is SQVTM, CDR2 ANQGSEA, per germline. The CDR3 region is CSVETSQTYGYTF. The CDR3 coding sequence is TGCAGCGTTGAAACTAGCCAGACCTATGGCTACACCTTC.

The rearrangement joins TRBV29-1 to TRBJ2-1; D call uncertain. The V gene's germline CDR1 is SQVTM and CDR2 ANQGSEA. The V gene lost 3 bases and the J gene lost 4 bases, with 22 bases spanning the gap. The CDR3 length is 17 residues. The CDR3 region has the DNA TGCAGCGTTGACTTTACCGAGCCCTTCGGGTTATACAATGAGCAGTTCTTC. As protein: CSVDFTEPFGLYNEQFF.

The chain carries TRBV9 and TRBJ2-7; D may be TRBD2 (6 bases). CDR1 SGDLS and CDR2 YYNGEE come from the germline V gene. Trimming removed 5 bases from V and 2 bases from J, with 14 bases in between. The CDR3 is 14 residues long. CDR3 coding DNA: TGTGCCAGCAGGAGGAGGGGCAGTGCCTACGAGCAGTACTTC. Translated, it gives CASRRRGSAYEQYF. The whole variable domain, filled in from reference TRBV9 and TRBJ2-7, reads DSGVTQTPKHLITATGQRVTLRCSPRSGDLSVYWYQQSLDQGLQFLIQYYNGEERAKGNILERFSAQQFPDLHSELNLSSLELGDSALYFCASRRRGSAYEQYFGPGTRLTVT.

The chain links TRBV28 to TRBJ2-1; TRBD2 matches 11 bases. The J segment lost 5 bases and the V segment lost 2 bases, leaving 5 bases of the junction unmatched. The length of the CDR3 is 16 residues. Germline CDR1 and CDR2: MDHEN and SYDVKM. CDR3 sequence (DNA): TGTGCCAGCAGTTTACGGCTAGCGGGAGGCCACAATGAGCAGTTCTTC. Translated, it gives CASSLRLAGGHNEQFF.

The CDR3 protein is CSVESGAASGYEQYF. In nucleotides, the CDR3 is TGCAGCGTTGAATCCGGGGCGGCTAGTGGCTACGAGCAGTACTTC. This chain connects TRBV29-1 to TRBJ2-7, with D perhaps TRBD1 or TRBD2 (5 bases each). V lost 2 bases and J lost 3, with 17 bases in between. Germline V gives CDR1 SQVTM, CDR2 ANQGSEA. This CDR3 spans 15 amino acids.

On this clone: Other nucleotide sequences from this sample produce the same CDR3. This chain connects TRBV29-1 to TRBJ2-2, with D hard to call. Germline CDR1 and CDR2: SQVTM and ANQGSEA. The CDR3 consists of 11 residues. With 4 bases removed from V and 4 bases from J, the gap between germline ends came to 4 bases. The CDR3 sequence: CSVVITGELFF. The CDR3, as DNA: TGCAGCGTTGTAATCACCGGGGAGCTGTTTTTT.

The rearrangement uses TRBV6-5 and TRBJ1-4; maybe TRBD1 (5 bases). This CDR3 region has 16 residues. V shed 1 base and J shed 3 bases, with 12 bases lying between them. The V gene's germline CDR1 is MNHEY and CDR2 SVGAGI. CDR3 amino acids: CASSYLGPGANEKLFF. In DNA, the CDR3 is TGTGCCAGCAGTTACTTGGGGCCGGGGGCTAATGAAAAACTGTTTTTT.

The V gene is TRBV29-1, the J gene TRBJ2-7, with D possibly being TRBD1 or TRBD2 (5 bases each). The germline CDR1 and CDR2 sequences are SQVTM and ANQGSEA. The CDR3 length is 14 residues. The germline V and J ends were trimmed by 0 bases and 5 bases, with 14 bases remaining between them. The DNA of the CDR3 is TGCAGCGTTGAAGATGGCCAGGGAGTCGACGAGCAGTACTTC. It translates to CSVEDGQGVDEQYF.

The chain recombines TRBV4-1 with TRBJ2-4; 12 nucleotides match TRBD1. The CDR3 runs to 18 residues. The V segment lost 1 base and the J segment 0 bases; nucleotides outside the gene matches: 4. Germline CDR1 and CDR2: MGHRA and YSYEKL. The DNA for the CDR3 is TGCGCCAGCAGCCAAGGGGACAGGGGGCCCCTAGCCAAAAACATTCAGTACTTC. Encoded protein: CASSQGDRGPLAKNIQYF.

This clone showed up just once. This rearrangement joins TRBV5-1 to TRBJ2-1, with unresolved D. CDR1 SGHRS and CDR2 YFSETQ come from the germline V gene. Trimming stripped 4 bases from V and 3 bases from J, with 5 bases between. The CDR3 consists of 12 residues. The CDR3: CASSRIYNEQFF. The CDR3 region has the DNA TGCGCCAGCAGCCGTATCTACAATGAGCAGTTCTTC.

In this sample, this clone turned up a few times. The chain has TRBV29-1 and TRBJ2-7, with TRBD2 matching over 11 bases. CDR3 length equals 13 residues. Losses at the gene ends were 6 bases for V and 2 bases for J; bases not matched to a gene: 3. From germline, CDR1 is SQVTM and CDR2 ANQGSEA. DNA for the CDR3: TGCAGCGTGACTAGCGGGAACACCTACGAGCAGTACTTC. Translating gives CSVTSGNTYEQYF.

In its sample, this clone was seen a few times. The chain uses TRBV7-9 and TRBJ2-7; a possible D gene is TRBD1 (5 bases). The V and J ends lost 5 bases and 2 bases respectively, with 7 bases between them. CDR3 length: 12 residues. The germline V gene encodes CDR1 SEHNR and CDR2 FQNEAQ (reference sequence). CDR3 DNA: TGTGCCAGCAGCGACAGACCCTACGAGCAGTACTTC. Protein: CASSDRPYEQYF.

The genes are TRBV4-3 and TRBJ2-7; D not resolved. Trimming cost V 3 bases and J 0 bases, with 6 bases left between them. CDR3 length: 13 amino acids. Germline V gene lookup returns CDR1 LGHNA and CDR2 YSLEER. The CDR3 DNA is TGCGCCAGCAGCCAGGAGATCTCCTACGAGCAGTACTTC. The encoded protein is CASSQEISYEQYF.

A few counts support this clone. The V and J genes are TRBV4-2 and TRBJ2-7; weak D call: TRBD2 (5 bases). V shed 4 bases and J shed 0 bases, with 7 bases lying between them. The CDR3 contains 13 residues. Germline lookup yields CDR1 LGHNA and CDR2 YNFKEQ. For the CDR3, the DNA is TGTGCCAGCAGCCGCGAGGGCTCCTACGAGCAGTACTTC. Protein: CASSREGSYEQYF.